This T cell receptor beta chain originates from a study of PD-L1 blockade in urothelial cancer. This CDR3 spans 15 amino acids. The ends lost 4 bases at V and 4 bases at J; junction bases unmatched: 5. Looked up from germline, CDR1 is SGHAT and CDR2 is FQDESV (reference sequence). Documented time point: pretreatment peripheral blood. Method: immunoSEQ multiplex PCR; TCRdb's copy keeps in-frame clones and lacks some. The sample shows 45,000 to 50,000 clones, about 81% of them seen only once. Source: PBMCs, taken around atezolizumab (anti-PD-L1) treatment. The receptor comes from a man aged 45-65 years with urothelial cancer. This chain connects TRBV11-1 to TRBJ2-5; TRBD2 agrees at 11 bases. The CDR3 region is CASSSPSGRPETQYF. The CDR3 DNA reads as TGTGCCAGCAGCTCACCTAGCGGGAGGCCAGAGACCCAGTACTTC.